The TCR beta chain described here comes from a study of tumor-infiltrating lymphocytes in localized non-small cell lung cancer. Study details: The cohort mixed smokers and never-smokers, several histologies, and some post-neoadjuvant-chemotherapy samples. Study-level points and caveats: Different pieces of the same tissue were used for each assay. T-cell fraction did not differ between immunotypes IM1 and IM2.

Regarding this clone: Its specificity is unknown.

Germline V lookup: CDR1 SGHVS, CDR2 FQNEAQ. Trimming took off 2 bases at V and 1 base at J, with 6 bases between the two ends. The CDR3 is made up of 14 amino acids. Data came from immunoSEQ multiplex PCR; TCRdb stores just in-frame clones and leaves some out. Among more than 12,000 clones, about four fifths were seen once, and the ten largest hold under 3%. The chain combines TRBV7-8 with TRBJ1-3, with TRBD1 as a possible D gene (6 bases). This sequence was found in a human donor with non-small cell lung cancer. The sequenced material came from lung tumor tissue. This chain's CDR3 is CASSLRGSGNTIYF. The CDR3 DNA is TGTGCCAGCAGCTTAAGGGGGTCTGGAAACACCATATATTTT.